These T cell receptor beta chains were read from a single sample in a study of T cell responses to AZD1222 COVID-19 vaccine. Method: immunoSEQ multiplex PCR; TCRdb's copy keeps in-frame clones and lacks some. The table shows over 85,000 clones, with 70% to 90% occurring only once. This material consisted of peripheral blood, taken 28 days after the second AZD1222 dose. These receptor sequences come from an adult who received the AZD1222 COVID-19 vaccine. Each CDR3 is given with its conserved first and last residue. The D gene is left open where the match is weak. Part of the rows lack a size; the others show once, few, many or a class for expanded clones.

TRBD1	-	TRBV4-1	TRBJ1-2	CASSLRQGHYYGYTF	TGCGCCAGCAGCCTACGACAGGGGCATTACTATGGCTACACCTTC
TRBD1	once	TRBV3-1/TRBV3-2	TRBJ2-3	CASSQWRTGDRDTQYF	TGTGCCAGCAGCCAATGGCGGACAGGCGACAGAGATACGCAGTATTTT
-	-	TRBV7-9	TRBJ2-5	CASMGKGWQETQYF	TGTGCCAGCATGGGAAAGGGGTGGCAAGAGACCCAGTACTTC
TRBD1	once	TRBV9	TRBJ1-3	CASSLTGLNTIYF	TGTGCCAGCAGCTTGACAGGGCTGAACACCATATATTTT
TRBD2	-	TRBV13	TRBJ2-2	CASSATPGLALSGELFF	TGTGCCAGCAGCGCCACTCCGGGACTAGCTCTTTCCGGGGAGCTGTTTTTT
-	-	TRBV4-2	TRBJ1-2	CASSQENSRDYGYTF	TGTGCCAGCAGCCAAGAGAATAGCAGGGACTATGGCTACACCTTC
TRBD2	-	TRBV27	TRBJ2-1	CAGREARLNEQFF	TGTGCCGGGCGGGAGGCCAGATTAAATGAGCAGTTCTTC
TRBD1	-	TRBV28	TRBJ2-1	CASREWTGLDNEQFF	TGTGCCAGCAGAGAATGGACAGGGTTGGACAATGAGCAGTTCTTC
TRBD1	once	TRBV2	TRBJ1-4	CASTTGSEKLFF	TGTGCCAGTACGACAGGGAGTGAAAAACTGTTTTTT
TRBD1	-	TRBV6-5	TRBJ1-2	CASRDREGYGYTF	TGTGCCAGCAGAGACAGGGAGGGATATGGCTACACCTTC
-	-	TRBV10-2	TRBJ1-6	CASRLRQETSQALHF	TGCGCCAGCCGGTTAAGGCAGGAAACAAGTCAGGCCCTCCACTTT
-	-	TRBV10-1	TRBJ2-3	CASSEFVGLGTDTQYF	TGCGCCAGCAGTGAGTTCGTGGGCCTCGGCACAGATACGCAGTATTTT
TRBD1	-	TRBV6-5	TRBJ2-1	CASSYLRGQGTGEQFF	TGTGCCAGCAGTTACCTAAGGGGACAGGGTACGGGTGAGCAGTTCTTC
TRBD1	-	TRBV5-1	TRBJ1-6	CASSPRQGNSPLHF	TGCGCCAGCAGCCCTAGACAGGGGAATTCACCCCTCCACTTT
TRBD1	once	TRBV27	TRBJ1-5	CASRATGGNQPQHF	TGTGCCAGCAGGGCAACAGGGGGCAATCAGCCCCAGCATTTT
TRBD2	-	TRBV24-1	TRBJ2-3	CATKASGSTDTQYF	TGTGCCACCAAGGCTAGCGGTAGCACAGATACGCAGTATTTT
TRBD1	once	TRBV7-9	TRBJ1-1	CASSFQGGTGEEAFF	TGTGCCAGCAGCTTTCAAGGGGGGACAGGGGAAGAAGCTTTCTTT
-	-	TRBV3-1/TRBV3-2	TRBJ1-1	CASSQAGTDTEAFF	TGTGCCAGCAGCCAAGCCGGGACCGACACTGAAGCTTTCTTT
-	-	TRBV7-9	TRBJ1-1	CASSSRSDRSNTEAFF	TGTGCCAGCAGCTCCCGTTCGGACAGATCGAACACTGAAGCTTTCTTT
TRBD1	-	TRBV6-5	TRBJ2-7	CASRGWTGGLGEQYF	TGTGCCAGCAGGGGTTGGACAGGGGGATTGGGCGAGCAGTACTTC
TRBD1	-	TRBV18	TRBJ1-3	CASSPRTGSDTIYF	TGTGCCAGCTCACCACGGACAGGGTCGGACACCATATATTTT
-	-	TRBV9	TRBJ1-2	CASSAGPLSNYGYTF	TGTGCCAGCAGCGCCGGGCCTCTCAGCAACTATGGCTACACCTTC
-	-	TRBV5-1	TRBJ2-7	CASSLRLGLYEQYF	TGCGCCAGCAGCTTGCGTCTGGGACTCTACGAGCAGTACTTC
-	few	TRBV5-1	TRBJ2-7	CASSSSWDAFEQYF	TGCGCCAGCAGCTCGAGCTGGGACGCTTTCGAGCAGTACTTC
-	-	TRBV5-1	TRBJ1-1	CASSFRDKNTEAFF	TGCGCCAGCAGCTTCCGGGACAAGAACACTGAAGCTTTCTTT
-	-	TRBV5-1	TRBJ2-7	CASSLPSLYEQYF	TGCGCCAGCAGCTTGCCCAGCCTTTACGAGCAGTACTTC
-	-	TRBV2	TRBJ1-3	CASSEDTARTNTIYF	TGTGCCAGCAGTGAGGACACTGCGCGAACCAACACCATATATTTT
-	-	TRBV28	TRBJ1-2	CASSLPGLVGYGYTF	TGTGCCAGCAGTTTACCGGGACTCGTAGGCTATGGCTACACCTTC
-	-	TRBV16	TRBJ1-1	CASSQHRNTEAFF	TGTGCCAGCAGCCAACATCGGAACACTGAAGCTTTCTTT
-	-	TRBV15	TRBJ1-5	CATSRRGASRQPQHF	TGTGCCACCAGCAGAAGGGGGGCAAGCCGTCAGCCCCAGCATTTT
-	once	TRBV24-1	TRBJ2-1	CATSDSYPYNEQFF	TGTGCCACCAGTGACTCTTACCCTTACAATGAGCAGTTCTTC
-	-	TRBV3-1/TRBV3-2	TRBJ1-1	CASSPARGVKAFF	TGTGCCAGCAGCCCCGCCCGGGGAGTGAAAGCTTTCTTT
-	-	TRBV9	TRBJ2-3	CASSVVSASTDTQYF	TGTGCCAGCAGCGTAGTATCGGCTAGCACAGATACGCAGTATTTT
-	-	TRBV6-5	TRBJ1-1	CASSFTGYTEAFF	TGTGCCAGCAGCTTCACAGGGTACACTGAAGCTTTCTTT
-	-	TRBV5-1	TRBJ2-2	CASSSENTGELFF	TGCGCCAGCAGCTCCGAAAACACCGGGGAGCTGTTTTTT
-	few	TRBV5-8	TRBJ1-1	CASSHQTVSSEAFF	TGTGCCAGCAGCCACCAGACAGTCTCCTCTGAAGCTTTCTTT
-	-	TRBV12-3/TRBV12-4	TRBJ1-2	CASSQDVNYGYTF	TGTGCCAGCAGTCAGGACGTGAACTATGGCTACACCTTC
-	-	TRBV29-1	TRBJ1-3	CSVVGPRNTIYF	TGCAGCGTTGTGGGCCCGAGGAACACCATATATTTT
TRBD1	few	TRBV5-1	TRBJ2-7	CASSLGGQGHEQYF	TGCGCCAGCAGCTTGGGAGGACAGGGCCACGAGCAGTACTTC
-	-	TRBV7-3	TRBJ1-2	CASSPGSGVGYTF	TGTGCCAGCAGTCCAGGTAGTGGCGTAGGCTACACCTTC
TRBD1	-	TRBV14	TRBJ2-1	CASSDRIQGAAYNEQFF	TGTGCCAGCAGCGACCGAATACAGGGGGCGGCCTACAATGAGCAGTTCTTC
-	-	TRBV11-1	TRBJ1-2	CASSITETNNYGYTF	TGTGCCAGCAGCATAACAGAGACAAATAACTATGGCTACACCTTC
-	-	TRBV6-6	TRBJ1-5	CASSNPRQANPRPQHF	TGTGCCAGCAGTAACCCCCGACAGGCCAACCCTCGGCCCCAGCATTTT
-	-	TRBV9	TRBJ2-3	CASSVAGGHLTDTQYF	TGTGCCAGCAGCGTAGCCGGGGGACACCTCACAGATACGCAGTATTTT
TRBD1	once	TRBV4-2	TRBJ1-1	CASSQMTGASTEAFF	TGTGCCAGCAGCCAGATGACAGGGGCGAGCACTGAAGCTTTCTTT
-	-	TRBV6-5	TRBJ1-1	CASSYSKDWITEAFF	TGTGCCAGCAGTTACTCGAAGGATTGGATTACTGAAGCTTTCTTT
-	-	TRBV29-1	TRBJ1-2	CSVQGNYGYTF	TGCAGCGTGCAGGGGAACTATGGCTACACCTTC
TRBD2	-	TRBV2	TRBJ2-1	CASSDSGRARYEQFF	TGTGCCAGCAGCGACAGCGGGAGGGCCCGATATGAGCAGTTCTTC
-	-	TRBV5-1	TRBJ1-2	CASSPEGGPNYGYTF	TGCGCCAGCAGCCCCGAAGGGGGACCTAACTATGGCTACACCTTC
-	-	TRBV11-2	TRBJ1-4	CASSLEGLLNEKLFF	TGTGCCAGCAGCTTAGAGGGGCTACTTAATGAAAAACTGTTTTTT
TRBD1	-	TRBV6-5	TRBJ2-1	CASSYDRTGRYNEQFF	TGTGCCAGCAGTTACGACCGGACAGGGCGTTACAATGAGCAGTTCTTC
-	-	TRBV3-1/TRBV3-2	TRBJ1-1	CASSQGRVNTEAFF	TGTGCCAGCAGCCAAGGACGGGTGAACACTGAAGCTTTCTTT
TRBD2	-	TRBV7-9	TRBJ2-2	CASSPVVGRDTGELFF	TGTGCCAGCAGCCCCGTGGTGGGGAGGGACACCGGGGAGCTGTTTTTT
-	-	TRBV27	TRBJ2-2	CASNDGRETGELFF	TGTGCCAGCAATGATGGCAGGGAAACCGGGGAGCTGTTTTTT
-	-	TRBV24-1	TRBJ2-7	CATRGSYEQYF	TGTGCCACCAGGGGATCCTACGAGCAGTACTTC
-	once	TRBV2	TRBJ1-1	CASSEQGIMFGEAFF	TGTGCCAGCAGTGAACAGGGGATTATGTTTGGTGAAGCTTTCTTT
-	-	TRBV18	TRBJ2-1	CASSPVHYNEQFF	TGTGCCAGCTCACCGGTCCACTACAATGAGCAGTTCTTC
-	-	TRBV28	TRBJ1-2	CASSLPGGYTF	TGTGCCAGCAGCCTCCCTGGTGGCTACACCTTC